This T cell receptor beta chain was sequenced in a study of T cell responses to AZD1222 COVID-19 vaccine. Study results and limitations: Vaccination with two AZD1222 doses was followed by a rise in Spike-specific TCR breadth and depth. It should be noted that donors were predominantly white British and more often female, and clonal diversity was possibly underestimated. There were repertoire samples only from the period after the peak T cell response. The reported proportion of spike-specific TCRs targeting unmutated variant regions was nearly half.

Note on this clone: Its antigen is still unknown.

The CDR3 length is 15 residues. CDR1 and CDR2 from the germline V gene are LNHDA and SQIVND (reference sequence). Trimming stripped 7 bases from V and 4 bases from J, with 17 bases between. The data were produced by immunoSEQ multiplex PCR, yet TCRdb's version contains in-frame clones alone and is incomplete. The sample has over 150,000 clones, about nine tenths seen once. The clonotype comes from an adult in good health. The chain is built from TRBV19 and TRBJ2-4; D is possibly TRBD2 (7 bases). Sequenced material: peripheral blood, taken on day 0 of AZD1222 vaccination. The CDR3 region has the DNA TGTGCCAGTACCATATCGGGGGGCCCGAAAAACATTCAGTACTTC. Protein sequence: CASTISGGPKNIQYF.